The clone carrying this T cell receptor beta chain was picked up a small number of times. The target antigen is unknown. These data come from a study of identical twins' blood T cells. The overall study: Roughly 50 million reads came from 12 libraries, six alpha, six beta.

TCR cDNA libraries came from RNA via a modified published protocol. One entry per CDR3 protein, called by TCRdb with MiXCR from the 5' RACE reads. The sample contains 400,000 or so distinct CDR3 sequences, over 25% of which appear only once. Six healthy women, forming three identical twin pairs, donated samples. General observations from the study: Twins shared more top CDR3 clonotypes than unrelated donors did.

CDR3 length equals 12 residues. The germline V gene encodes CDR1 SQVTM and CDR2 ANQGSEA. V dropped 4 bases and J dropped 0 bases, with 6 bases sitting between them. This chain uses TRBV29-1 with TRBJ1-2; D not certain. The TCR was taken from a woman aged 18-49 years in good health. The sequenced sample consisted of PBMCs. The CDR3 spells CSVVVANYGYTF. In DNA, the CDR3 is TGCAGCGTTGTTGTGGCTAACTATGGCTACACCTTC.